The T cell receptor (beta chain) described here comes from a study of a mutant IDH1 vaccine in newly diagnosed glioma. Study background: Among treated patients, around 62% were male and around 40% female, and mean age was approximately 43 years. Patients arrived already treated with radiotherapy, temozolomide, or both, most having had both.

Points on this clone: Antigen: not known.

Time point indicated: week 35, safety follow-up. Mutant IDH1 20-mer peptide, at 300 ug, made up each vaccine dose, with topical imiquimod. Germline CDR1 and CDR2: MNHNS and SASEGT. V shed 2 bases and J shed 3 bases, with 11 bases lying between them. The CDR3 covers 15 residues. Generated by immunoSEQ multiplex PCR, the TCRdb table keeps only in-frame clones and is missing some. Found here are about 48,000 clones, 65% to 85% of them singletons; the top ten hold around 6.7%. The receptor was isolated from a middle-aged man with glioma. Sequenced material: PBMCs, taken from a glioma patient whose treatment included an IDH1 peptide vaccine. J is TRBJ1-3 and V is TRBV6-1; D is unclear. CDR3 DNA sequence: TGTGCCAGCAGTGAATTAGATGAGGGTGGAAACACCATATATTTT. Its translation is CASSELDEGGNTIYF.